This entry concerns a single T cell receptor (beta chain). This entry comes from a study of PD-1 blockade in classical Hodgkin lymphoma. V gave up 3 bases and J gave up 4 bases, with 13 bases separating them. The CDR3 spans 14 residues. Germline loops: CDR1 SGHRS, CDR2 YFSETQ. Libraries were prepared by immunoSEQ multiplex PCR; TCRdb keeps only in-frame clonotypes and omits some of them. The table lists approximately 8,400 clones, 70% to 90% of them singletons. Patients all relapsed after autologous stem cell transplantation, and there was variation in brentuximab vedotin exposure. Purification of CD4+ T cells from thawed PBMCs was achieved by magnetic negative selection.

The clonotype originates from a human donor with classical Hodgkin lymphoma. The sample here was CD4+ T cells from blood, taken at baseline. V gene TRBV5-1 combines with J gene TRBJ1-2; D unresolved. CDR3 sequence: CASSYATDSYGYTF. CDR3 DNA sequence: TGCGCCAGCAGCTACGCCACCGACTCCTATGGCTACACCTTC.